These 4 T cell receptor beta chains were all obtained from the same sample, sequenced in a study of T cell responses to AZD1222 COVID-19 vaccine. Sequenced by immunoSEQ multiplex PCR; TCRdb stores in-frame clones only, minus some. This table holds around 130,000 clones, around 91% found once. Sequencing was performed on peripheral blood, taken on day 0 of AZD1222 vaccination. The source is an adult in good health.

This sequence joins TRBV11-3 and TRBJ1-1, with D maybe TRBD1 (6 bases). This CDR3 is built from 16 residues. V was cut by 4 bases and J by 6 bases, with 21 bases left in between. Germline V gene data show CDR1 as SGHNT and CDR2 as YENEEA. As DNA, the CDR3 is TGTGCCAGCAGCTCCCGCCTTTCAGGGGCGGAGGCTGAAGCTTTCTTT. The encoded protein is CASSSRLSGAEAEAFF.

This clone was seen just once. The chain recombines TRBV5-1 with TRBJ1-2; no clear D. CDR3 length: 13 amino acids. Germline V lookup: CDR1 SGHRS, CDR2 YFSETQ. V was clipped by 0 bases and J by 5 bases, with 8 bases between them. CDR3 nucleotides: TGCGCCAGCAGCTTGGGGTCAGCGTATGGCTACACCTTC. As protein: CASSLGSAYGYTF.

The table lists this clone with a count of one. The chain recombines TRBV19 with TRBJ2-2, with 8 bases matching TRBD2. The length of the CDR3 is 14 residues. The germline gives CDR1 LNHDA, CDR2 SQIVND (reference sequence). V gave up 4 bases and J gave up 5 bases; unmatched junction bases: 3. Here the CDR3 reads CASSTSGSTGELFF. CDR3 bases: TGTGCCAGTAGTACGAGCGGGAGTACCGGGGAGCTGTTTTTT.

The rearrangement joins TRBV11-2 to TRBJ1-1, with D maybe TRBD1 (5 bases). The CDR3 spans 16 residues. V lost 5 bases and J lost 2, with 18 bases in between. Germline V lookup: CDR1 SGHAT, CDR2 FQNNGV. CDR3 nucleotides: TGTGCCAGCAGCCATGGACAAGGAACGTTTAACACTGAAGCTTTCTTT. Translated, it gives CASSHGQGTFNTEAFF.